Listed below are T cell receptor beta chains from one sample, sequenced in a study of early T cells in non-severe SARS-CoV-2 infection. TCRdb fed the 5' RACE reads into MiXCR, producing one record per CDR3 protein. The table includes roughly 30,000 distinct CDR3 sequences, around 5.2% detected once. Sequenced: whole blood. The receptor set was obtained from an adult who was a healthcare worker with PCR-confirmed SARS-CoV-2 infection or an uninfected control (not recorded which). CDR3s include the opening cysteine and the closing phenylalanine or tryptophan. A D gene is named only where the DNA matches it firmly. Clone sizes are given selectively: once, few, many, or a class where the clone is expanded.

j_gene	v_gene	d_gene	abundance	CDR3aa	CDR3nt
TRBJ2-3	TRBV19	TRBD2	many	CASSGLAGYTQYF	TGTGCCAGCTCGGGACTAGCGGGGTATACGCAGTATTTT
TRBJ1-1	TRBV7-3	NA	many	CASSSTAITMNTEAFF	TGTGCCAGCAGCTCAACAGCGATCACCATGAACACTGAAGCTTTCTTT
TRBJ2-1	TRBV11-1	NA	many	CASSLGTLFNEQFF	TGTGCCAGCAGCTTAGGGACCCTGTTCAATGAGCAGTTCTTC
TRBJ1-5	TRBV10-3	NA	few	CAIRELHDQPQHF	TGTGCCATCAGGGAGTTACACGATCAGCCCCAGCATTTT
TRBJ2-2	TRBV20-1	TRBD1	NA	CSAGQGNTGELFF	TGCAGTGCTGGACAGGGGAACACCGGGGAGCTGTTTTTT
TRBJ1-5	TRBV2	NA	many	CATTPWPQHF	TGTGCCACCACCCCATGGCCCCAGCATTTT
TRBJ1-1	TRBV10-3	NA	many	CAISEHEGGTEAFF	TGTGCCATCAGTGAGCATGAGGGAGGCACTGAAGCTTTCTTT
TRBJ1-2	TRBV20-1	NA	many	CSTPSSGSGGYTF	TGCAGTACCCCTAGTAGTGGGTCGGGCGGCTACACCTTC
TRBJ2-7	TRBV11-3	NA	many	CASSRGVVYEQYF	TGTGCCAGCAGCCGAGGCGTAGTTTACGAGCAGTACTTC
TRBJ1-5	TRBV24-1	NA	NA	CATSDGRGNQPQHF	TGTGCCACCAGTGACGGACGCGGCAATCAGCCCCAGCATTTT
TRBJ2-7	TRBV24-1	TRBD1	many	CATNFRGLPYEQYF	TGTGCCACGAACTTCAGGGGGCTCCCCTACGAGCAGTACTTC
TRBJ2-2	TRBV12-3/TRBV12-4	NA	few	CASLLRGGGELFF	TGTGCCAGCCTCCTCCGGGGCGGCGGGGAGCTGTTTTTT
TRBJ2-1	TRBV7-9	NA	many	CASSLGTSYNEQFF	TGTGCCAGCAGTCTCGGGACATCCTACAATGAGCAGTTCTTC
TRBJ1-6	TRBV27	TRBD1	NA	CASSPGQGYSPLHF	TGTGCCAGCAGCCCCGGACAGGGGTACTCACCCCTCCACTTT
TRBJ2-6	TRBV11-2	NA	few	CASSSFFNGVSGANVLTF	TGTGCCAGCAGCTCCTTTTTCAACGGGGTATCTGGGGCCAACGTCCTGACTTTC
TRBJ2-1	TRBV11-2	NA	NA	CASSSPRAGYNEQFF	TGTGCCAGCAGCTCACCCCGGGCCGGCTACAATGAGCAGTTCTTC
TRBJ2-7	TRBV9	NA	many	CASSPDFFEQYF	TGTGCCAGCAGCCCCGACTTTTTCGAGCAGTACTTC
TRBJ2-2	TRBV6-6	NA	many	CASSYSSGGELFF	TGTGCCAGCAGTTACTCTTCCGGCGGGGAGCTGTTTTTT
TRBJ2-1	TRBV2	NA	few	CASSVARGNEQFF	TGTGCCAGCAGTGTTGCTAGAGGCAATGAGCAGTTCTTC
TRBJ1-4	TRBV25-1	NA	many	CASSEAGRTNEKLFF	TGTGCCAGCAGTGAAGCGGGCAGAACTAATGAAAAACTGTTTTTT
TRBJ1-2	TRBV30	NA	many	CAWSYGGQDYGYTF	TGTGCCTGGAGCTACGGGGGGCAGGACTATGGCTACACCTTC
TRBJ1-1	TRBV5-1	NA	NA	CASSPRGVNTEAFF	TGCGCCAGCAGCCCGCGGGGGGTGAACACTGAAGCTTTCTTT
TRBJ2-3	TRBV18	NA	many	CASSPGFTDTQYF	TGTGCCAGCTCACCAGGATTCACAGATACGCAGTATTTT